The present T cell receptor (beta chain) was sequenced within a study of sequential checkpoint blockade in melanoma. Study-wide context: First-line arms were nivolumab then ipilimumab, or the reverse, randomized 1:1. Maintenance nivolumab came after either treatment sequence.

Treatment given: randomized to nivolumab then ipilimumab (arm A) or the reverse (arm B). No patient had prior DNA-damaging chemotherapy. From thawed PBMCs, live CD3+CD8+ cells negative for CD19 and CD56 were sorted. Produced via immunoSEQ multiplex PCR; TCRdb's table is partial and in-frame only. The sample comprises tens of thousands of clones, approximately 71% of which are singletons, and around 20% rests with the top ten. The CDR3 extends over 15 amino acids. The V end was cut by 3 bases, the J end by 4 bases, with 17 bases between. CDR1 is SGDLS, CDR2 YYNGEE, per germline. The receptor was isolated from a human donor with melanoma. Sequenced material: CD8+ T cells sorted from blood (inferred from file names), taken from a patient given nivolumab and ipilimumab in sequence. This chain joins TRBV9 and TRBJ2-7, with D possibly being TRBD2 (6 bases). Here the CDR3 reads CASSGGGSGTYEQYF. Written as DNA, the CDR3 is TGTGCCAGCAGCGGAGGCGGTTCGGGGACTTACGAGCAGTACTTC. Supplemented by reference TRBV9 and TRBJ2-7, the full variable domain reads DSGVTQTPKHLITATGQRVTLRCSPRSGDLSVYWYQQSLDQGLQFLIQYYNGEERAKGNILERFSAQQFPDLHSELNLSSLELGDSALYFCASSGGGSGTYEQYFGPGTRLTVT.